The rows below give T cell receptor beta chains drawn from one sample of a study of blood T cell repertoires in COVID-19. Profiled with immunoSEQ multiplex PCR; TCRdb holds only in-frame clones, not every one. The data hold a few hundred thousand clones, with more than 90% observed a single time. The sequencing input was peripheral blood. All receptors come from a person under 30 with COVID-19, enrolled during active disease. Both conserved end residues are trimmed from each CDR3.

j_call v_call cdr3_aa
TRBJ1-1 TRBV28 ASSLKYASVQVNTEAF
TRBJ2-5 TRBV9 ASSVGGGHVGETQY
TRBJ2-3 TRBV7-7 ASSLSAGSTDTQY
TRBJ1-2 TRBV9 ASSVGSGDYGYT
TRBJ2-7 TRBV12-5 ASGRSYEQY
TRBJ2-5 TRBV20-1 SASGLGETQY
TRBJ2-7 TRBV27 ASSFKQGAGEQY
TRBJ2-3 TRBV24-1 ATSDLDRTGTDTQY
TRBJ1-3 TRBV7-9 ASSDTSGNTIY
TRBJ2-7 TRBV7-9 ASSSDRRDHEQY
TRBJ2-1 TRBV18 ASSPPAVNEQF
TRBJ1-1 TRBV19 ASSIGGQTMNTEAF
TRBJ1-1 TRBV27 ASSWGSNTEAF
TRBJ2-1 TRBV19 ASLQGGGNEQF
TRBJ2-7 TRBV29-1 SVSGTDPYEQY
TRBJ2-1 TRBV24-1 ATSDLGHSYNEQF
TRBJ2-1 TRBV6-2/TRBV6-3 ASTPVGLAGRNEQF
TRBJ1-1 TRBV4-1 ASSQAGRATEAF
TRBJ2-7 TRBV3-1/TRBV3-2 ASSQELASYEQY
TRBJ2-3 TRBV4-3 ASSRTFTDTQY
TRBJ2-7 TRBV7-2 ASSSSQGYEQY
TRBJ2-6 TRBV28 ASSLGALGGANVLT
TRBJ2-4 TRBV27 ASSLTSGSLKNIQY
TRBJ1-4 TRBV4-1 ASSQGDRVGGNGEKLF
TRBJ2-2 TRBV6-6 ASSPGHSNTGELF